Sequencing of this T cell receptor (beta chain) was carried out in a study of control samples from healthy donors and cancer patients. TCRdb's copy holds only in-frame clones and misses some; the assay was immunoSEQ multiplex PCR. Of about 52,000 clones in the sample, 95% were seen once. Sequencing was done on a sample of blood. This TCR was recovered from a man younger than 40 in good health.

The CDR3 sequence: CASSFTGFGEQYF. The DNA for the CDR3 is TGTGCCAGCAGTTTTACAGGGTTCGGGGAGCAGTACTTC. The rearrangement links TRBV27 to TRBJ2-7; D perhaps matches TRBD1 (6 bases). The CDR3 has 13 amino acids. Germline CDR1 is MNHEY and CDR2 is SMNVEV (reference sequence). V was trimmed by 3 bases and J by 7 bases, leaving 13 bases between them.